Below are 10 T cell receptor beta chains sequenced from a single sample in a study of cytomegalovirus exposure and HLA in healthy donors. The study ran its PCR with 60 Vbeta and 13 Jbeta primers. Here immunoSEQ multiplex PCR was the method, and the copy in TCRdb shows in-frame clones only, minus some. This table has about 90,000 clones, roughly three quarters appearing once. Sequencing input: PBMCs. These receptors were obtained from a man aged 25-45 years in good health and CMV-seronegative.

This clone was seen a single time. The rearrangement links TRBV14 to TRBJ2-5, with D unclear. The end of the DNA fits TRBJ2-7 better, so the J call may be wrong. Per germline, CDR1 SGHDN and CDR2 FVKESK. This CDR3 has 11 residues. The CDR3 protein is CASSLSYEQYF. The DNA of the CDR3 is TGTGCCAGCAGCCTTTCCTACGAGCAGTACTTC.

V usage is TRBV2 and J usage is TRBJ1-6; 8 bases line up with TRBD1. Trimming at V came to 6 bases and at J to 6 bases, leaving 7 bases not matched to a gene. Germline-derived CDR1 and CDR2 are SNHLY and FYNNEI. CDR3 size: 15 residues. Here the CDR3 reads CASRQQGVGNSPLHF. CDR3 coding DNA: TGTGCCAGCAGGCAACAGGGGGTCGGTAATTCACCCCTCCACTTT.

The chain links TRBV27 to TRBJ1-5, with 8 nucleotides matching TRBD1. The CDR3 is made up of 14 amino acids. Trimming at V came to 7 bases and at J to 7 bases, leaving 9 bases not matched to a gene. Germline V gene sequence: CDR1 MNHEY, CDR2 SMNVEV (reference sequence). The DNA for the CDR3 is TGTGCCAGCACCACCGGGACAGGCGAACAGCCCCAGCATTTT. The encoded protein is CASTTGTGEQPQHF.

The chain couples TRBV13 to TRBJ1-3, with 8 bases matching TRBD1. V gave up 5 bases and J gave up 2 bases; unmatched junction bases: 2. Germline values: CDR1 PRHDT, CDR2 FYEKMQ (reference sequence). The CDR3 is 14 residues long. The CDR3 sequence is CASSLQGAGNTIYF. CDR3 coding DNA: TGTGCCAGCAGCCTACAGGGGGCTGGAAACACCATATATTTT. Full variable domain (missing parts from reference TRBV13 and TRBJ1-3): AAGVIQSPRHLIKEKRETATLKCYPIPRHDTVYWYQQGPGQDPQFLISFYEKMQSDKGSIPDRFSAQQFSDYHSELNMSSLELGDSALYFCASSLQGAGNTIYFGEGSWLTVV.

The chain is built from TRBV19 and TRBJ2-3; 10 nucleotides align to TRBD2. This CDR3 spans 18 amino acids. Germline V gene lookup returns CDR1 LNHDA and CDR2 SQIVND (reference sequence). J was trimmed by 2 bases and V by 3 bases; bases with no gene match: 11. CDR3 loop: CASSIFAGLAGDTDTQYF. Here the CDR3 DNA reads TGTGCCAGTAGTATCTTTGCCGGGCTAGCGGGGGACACAGATACGCAGTATTTT.

The CDR3 DNA follows: TGCGCCAGCAGCTCTACAGGGGGCGCGGGGGCGGAGGGCTACACCTTC. Encoded protein: CASSSTGGAGAEGYTF. The V and J genes are TRBV5-1 and TRBJ1-2, with TRBD1 matching 9 bases. This CDR3 spans 16 amino acids. V gave up 3 bases and J gave up 8 bases; unmatched junction bases: 14. The V gene's germline CDR1 is SGHRS and CDR2 YFSETQ.

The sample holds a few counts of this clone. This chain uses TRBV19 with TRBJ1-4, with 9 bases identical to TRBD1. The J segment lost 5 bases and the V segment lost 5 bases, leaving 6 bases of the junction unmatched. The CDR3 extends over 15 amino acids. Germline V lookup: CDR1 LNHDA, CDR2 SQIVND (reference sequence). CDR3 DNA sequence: TGTGCCAGTAGTTCCCTGACAGGGGGGAATGAAAAACTGTTTTTT. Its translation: CASSSLTGGNEKLFF.

The CDR3 region is CASSFIQGAVGELFF. The CDR3 nucleotides are TGTGCCAGCAGTTTTATCCAGGGGGCGGTCGGGGAGCTGTTTTTT. This chain connects TRBV28 to TRBJ2-2; 8 bases map to TRBD1. The junction had 7 bases not matched to a gene; V was cut back by 3 bases and J by 7 bases. The CDR3 covers 15 residues. Germline CDR1 reads MDHEN; CDR2 reads SYDVKM.

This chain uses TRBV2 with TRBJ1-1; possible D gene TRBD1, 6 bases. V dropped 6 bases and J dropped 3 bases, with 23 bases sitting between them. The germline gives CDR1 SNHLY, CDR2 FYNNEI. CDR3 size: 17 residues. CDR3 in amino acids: CASSPRWTAGVHTEAFF. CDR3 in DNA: TGTGCCAGCAGCCCTAGGTGGACAGCCGGAGTTCACACTGAAGCTTTCTTT.

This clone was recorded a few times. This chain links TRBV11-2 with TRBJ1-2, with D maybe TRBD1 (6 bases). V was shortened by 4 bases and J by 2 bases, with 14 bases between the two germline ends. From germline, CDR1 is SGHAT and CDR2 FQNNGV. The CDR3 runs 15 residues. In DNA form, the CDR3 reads TGTGCCAGCAGCTCGATCCAGGGGACCAACTATGGCTACACCTTC. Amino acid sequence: CASSSIQGTNYGYTF.